This note documents a single T cell receptor (beta chain) sequence. The sample originates from a study of cytomegalovirus exposure and HLA in healthy donors. Study at large: As an earlier analysis found, 150 million to 200 million T cells yielded about 120 million unique TCR beta sequences.

The germline V and J ends were trimmed by 4 bases and 0 bases, with 10 bases remaining between them. CDR1 MNHEY and CDR2 SVGAGI come from the germline V gene. CDR3 size: 14 residues. Researchers ran the PCR with 60 Vbeta and 13 Jbeta primers. Clones were sequenced by immunoSEQ multiplex PCR, and TCRdb holds only the in-frame ones, with some missing. The sample consists of about 45,000 clones, over 60% of them appearing once. This sequence joins TRBV6-5 and TRBJ2-7; D perhaps matches TRBD1 (6 bases). The receptor was derived from a woman under 40 in good health and CMV-seronegative. Sequencing used PBMCs. The CDR3: CASSSSRGSYEQYF. The CDR3 bases are TGTGCCAGCAGTTCGAGCAGGGGCTCCTACGAGCAGTACTTC.